This TCR beta chain comes out of a study of cytomegalovirus exposure and HLA in healthy donors. In regard to this clone: No antigen is known for it.

Study-wide findings and caveats: Cytomegalovirus association was assigned to approximately 180 TCR beta chains. Being productive about 90% or about 30% of the time was typical of most TCR beta V segments in an earlier analysis. In a later analysis, HLA-associated TCR beta chains were more clonally expanded than equally common others. An Asian-associated ancestry cluster reportedly showed fewer N-insertions than the approximately 600-donor mean in a later analysis.

PCR primers comprised 60 Vbeta and 13 Jbeta primers. The data were produced by immunoSEQ multiplex PCR, yet TCRdb's version contains in-frame clones alone and is incomplete. In the table there are fewer than 150,000 clones, over 15% of which are singletons. This CDR3 comprises 17 residues. After removal of 1 base from V and 5 bases from J, the junction contained 9 bases not matched to a gene. Per germline, CDR1 SEHNR and CDR2 FQNEAQ (reference sequence). This clonotype was obtained from a woman aged 18-30 years in good health and CMV-seronegative. Sequenced material: PBMCs. This chain uses TRBV7-9 with TRBJ1-5, with 9 bases matching TRBD1. CDR3: CASSLVSGQGGHQPQHF. The CDR3 DNA is TGTGCCAGCAGCTTAGTGTCGGGACAGGGTGGTCATCAGCCCCAGCATTTT.